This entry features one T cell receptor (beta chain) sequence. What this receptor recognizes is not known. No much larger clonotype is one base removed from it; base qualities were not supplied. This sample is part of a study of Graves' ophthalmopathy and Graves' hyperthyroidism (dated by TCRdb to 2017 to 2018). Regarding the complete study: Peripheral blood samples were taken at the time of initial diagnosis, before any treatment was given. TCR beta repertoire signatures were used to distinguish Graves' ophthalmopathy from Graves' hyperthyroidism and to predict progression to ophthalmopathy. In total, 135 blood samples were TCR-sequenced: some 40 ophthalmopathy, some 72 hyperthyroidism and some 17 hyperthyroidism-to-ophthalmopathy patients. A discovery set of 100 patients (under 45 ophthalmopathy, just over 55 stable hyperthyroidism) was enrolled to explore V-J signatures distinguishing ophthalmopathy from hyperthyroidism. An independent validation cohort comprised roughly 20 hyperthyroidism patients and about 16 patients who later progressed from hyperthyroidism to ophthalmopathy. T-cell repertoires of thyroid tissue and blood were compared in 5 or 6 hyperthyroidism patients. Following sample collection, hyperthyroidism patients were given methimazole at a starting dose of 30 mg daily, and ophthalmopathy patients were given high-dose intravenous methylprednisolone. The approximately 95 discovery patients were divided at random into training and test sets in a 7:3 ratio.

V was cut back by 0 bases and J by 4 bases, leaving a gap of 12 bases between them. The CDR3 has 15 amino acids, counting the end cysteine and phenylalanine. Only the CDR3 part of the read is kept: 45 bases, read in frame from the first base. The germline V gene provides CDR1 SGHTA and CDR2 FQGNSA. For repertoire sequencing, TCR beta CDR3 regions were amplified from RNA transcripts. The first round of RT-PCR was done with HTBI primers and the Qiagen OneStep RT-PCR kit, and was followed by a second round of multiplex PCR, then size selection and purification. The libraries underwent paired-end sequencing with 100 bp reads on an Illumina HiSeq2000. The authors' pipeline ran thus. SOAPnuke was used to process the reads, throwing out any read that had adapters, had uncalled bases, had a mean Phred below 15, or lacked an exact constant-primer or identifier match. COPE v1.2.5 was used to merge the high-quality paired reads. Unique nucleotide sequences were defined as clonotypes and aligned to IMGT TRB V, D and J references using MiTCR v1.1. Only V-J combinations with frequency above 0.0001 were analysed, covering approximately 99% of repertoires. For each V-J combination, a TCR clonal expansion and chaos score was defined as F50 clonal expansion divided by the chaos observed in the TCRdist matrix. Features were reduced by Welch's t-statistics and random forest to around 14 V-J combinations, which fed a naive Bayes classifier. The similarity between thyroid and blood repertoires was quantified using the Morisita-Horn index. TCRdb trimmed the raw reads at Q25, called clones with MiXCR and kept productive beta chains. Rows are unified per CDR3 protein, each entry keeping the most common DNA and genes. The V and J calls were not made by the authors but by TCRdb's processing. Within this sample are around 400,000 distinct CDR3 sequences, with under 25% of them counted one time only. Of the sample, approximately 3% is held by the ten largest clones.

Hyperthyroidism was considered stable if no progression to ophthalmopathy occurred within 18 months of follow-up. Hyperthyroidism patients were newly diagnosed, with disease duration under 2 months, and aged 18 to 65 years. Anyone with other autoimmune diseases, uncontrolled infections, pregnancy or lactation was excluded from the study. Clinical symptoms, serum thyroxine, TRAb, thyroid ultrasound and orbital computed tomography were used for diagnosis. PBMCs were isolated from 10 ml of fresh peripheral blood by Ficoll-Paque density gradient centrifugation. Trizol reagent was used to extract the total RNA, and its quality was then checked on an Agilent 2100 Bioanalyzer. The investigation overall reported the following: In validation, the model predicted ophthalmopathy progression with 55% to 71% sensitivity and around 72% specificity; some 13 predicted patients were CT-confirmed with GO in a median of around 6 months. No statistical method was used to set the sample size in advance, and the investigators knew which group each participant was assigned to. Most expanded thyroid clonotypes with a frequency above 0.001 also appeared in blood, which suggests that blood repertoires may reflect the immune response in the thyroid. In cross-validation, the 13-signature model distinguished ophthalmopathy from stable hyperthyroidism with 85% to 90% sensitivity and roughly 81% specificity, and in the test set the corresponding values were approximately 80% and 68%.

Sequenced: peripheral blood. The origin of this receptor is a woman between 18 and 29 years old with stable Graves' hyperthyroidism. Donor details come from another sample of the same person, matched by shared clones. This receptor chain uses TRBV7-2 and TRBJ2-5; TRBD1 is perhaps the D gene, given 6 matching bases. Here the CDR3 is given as CASSLAPRGGETQYF. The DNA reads TGTGCCAGCAGCTTAGCGCCACGAGGGGGAGAGACCCAGTACTTC.